This TCR delta chain was identified in a study of gamma-delta T cells after stem cell transplantation. This clone turned up a few times. A much larger clone sits a single nucleotide away, making a read error possible. TCRdb fed the RT-PCR reads to CATT. The table lists 650 to 1,000 delta-chain clones, 12% to 15% of them singletons, with approximately 62% in the top ten. The CDR3 covers 16 residues. Germline V gene data show CDR1 as GEAIGNYY and CDR2 as EKD. V shed 3 bases, J shed 0 bases, and the junction held 8 bases outside the gene matches. This sequence was found in a human donor. It is not recorded whose cells these are; they may come from a transplant donor. The rearrangement joins TRDV2 to TRDJ1; TRDD3 matches 8 bases. The sample taken for sequencing was gamma-delta T cells. Written as DNA, the CDR3 is TGTGCCTGTGACGTTTTGGGGGATCTTTACACCGATAAACTCATCTTT. Translated, it gives CACDVLGDLYTDKLIF.